Listed below are T cell receptor beta chains from one sample, sequenced in a study of T cell changes during pregnancy in multiple sclerosis. Sequencing was performed with immunoSEQ multiplex PCR; in TCRdb, only in-frame clones are kept and a portion is missing. The table has almost 20,000 clones, approximately 90% seen once. The sequencing here drew on CD8+ T cells from peripheral blood mononuclear cells, taken after pregnancy. These receptors were collected from a female donor in good health, enrolled as a control in a pregnancy study. Both conserved end residues are part of each CDR3.

J | V | CDR3
TRBJ1-5 | TRBV12-5 | CASGAGFNQPQHF
TRBJ1-5 | TRBV11-2 | CASSSGRGSNQPQHF
TRBJ2-3 | TRBV7-8 | CASSSKSLQGEQDTQYF
TRBJ1-5 | TRBV5-6 | CASSSGDRAHQPQHF
TRBJ2-6 | TRBV13 | CASSHRQGSGANVLTF
TRBJ2-7 | TRBV6-5 | CASSYSAGMSYEQYF
TRBJ1-1 | TRBV5-5 | CASSTSGRQNTEAFF
TRBJ2-5 | TRBV4-3 | CASSQDLAGGLLEETQYF
TRBJ1-1 | TRBV11-2 | CASSSQGAYTEAFF
TRBJ2-1 | TRBV29-1 | CSVIGEVYNEQFF
TRBJ2-7 | TRBV7-9 | CASSPTAGELYEQYF
TRBJ1-1 | TRBV27 | CASSLSGSPGTEAFF
TRBJ2-7 | TRBV27 | CASSNSGRGEQYF
TRBJ2-4 | TRBV9 | CASSVEGRGADIQYF
TRBJ1-1 | TRBV19 | CATGLFGGEAFF
TRBJ1-1 | TRBV5-4 | CASSGGQANTEAFF
TRBJ2-2 | TRBV18 | CASSPLQGTPNTGELFF
TRBJ2-4 | TRBV30 | CAWSNWDSKNIQYF
TRBJ1-5 | TRBV18 | CASSSDGTGFRPQHF
TRBJ2-7 | TRBV27 | CASSIAGPRLAGGAHEQYF
TRBJ2-1 | TRBV6-4 | CASSDVAGGGNEQFF
TRBJ1-1 | TRBV13 | CASSQAGNTEAFF
TRBJ1-1 | TRBV27 | CASSLSDGFTEAFF
TRBJ2-3 | TRBV6-6 | CASSYQTGGPLYF
TRBJ2-1 | TRBV10-2 | CASSGGRGGSYNEQFF
TRBJ2-5 | TRBV7-9 | CASSLLGGGETQYF
TRBJ1-2 | TRBV7-9 | CASSQIGVQYGYTF
TRBJ1-2 | TRBV29-1 | CSVPGQGVHGYTF
TRBJ2-3 | TRBV13 | CASSSLDQQVPSTDTQYF
TRBJ2-3 | TRBV14 | CASSQLQGASDTQYF
TRBJ2-6 | TRBV19 | CASTLLWTGRQSGANVLTF
TRBJ2-1 | TRBV2 | CASSQLAGENNEQFF
TRBJ2-1 | TRBV6-4 | CASSDGGRGMGEQFF
TRBJ2-2 | TRBV2 | CASTGSGQLNTGELFF
TRBJ2-1 | TRBV5-5 | CASSLEQLADYNEQFF
TRBJ2-7 | TRBV7-9 | CASSSATGGRNEQYF
TRBJ1-4 | TRBV30 | CALDRGTNEKLFF
TRBJ2-1 | TRBV10-3 | CAISESRTSEEQFF
TRBJ1-1 | TRBV25-1 | CASSDDRVGNTEAFF
TRBJ2-1 | TRBV7-2 | CASSPNSGSSYNEQFF
TRBJ2-1 | TRBV29-1 | CSVQQGWEQFF
TRBJ2-1 | TRBV14 | CASSPRLAGGGNEQFF
TRBJ2-7 | TRBV5-6 | CASSFGTGRFEQYF
TRBJ2-3 | TRBV14 | CASSQLAVDTQYF
TRBJ1-1 | TRBV9 | CASSATLLTGANTEAFF
TRBJ2-3 | TRBV6-6 | CASSYSTRERADTQYF
TRBJ1-4 | TRBV5-1 | CASSPGTGKKLFF